This T cell receptor (beta chain) was documented in a study of Ad26.COV2.S vaccination and SARS-CoV-2 variants. Broader study findings: It was reported that spike-specific CD8+ and CD4+ T cell responses were substantially broad after vaccination.

This CDR3 contains 11 residues. Germline CDR1 MNHEY, CDR2 SVGAGI. V was clipped by 7 bases and J by 3 bases, with 7 bases between them. Profiled with immunoSEQ multiplex PCR; TCRdb holds only in-frame clones, not every one. The sample consists of tens of thousands of clones, under 90% of them appearing once. Of note for this clone: The antigen remains undetermined.

The source material was peripheral blood, sampled after recovery from COVID-19. This sequence joins TRBV6-5 and TRBJ2-7, with D maybe TRBD1 (5 bases). The source of this sequence is a human donor who had recovered from COVID-19. CDR3 sequence: CASIQGYEQYF. Here the CDR3 DNA reads TGTGCCAGCATCCAGGGCTACGAGCAGTACTTC.